This TCR beta chain came from a study of T-cell memory formation after mild COVID-19. Study in general: Most TCR clusters belonged to a single donor. Study findings and constraints: Prior to infection, memory already included some responding clones, suggesting cross-reactive memory joined. Contracting CD4+ clones were located mainly in CM and EM, and CD8+ clones in EMRA.

As for this clonotype: The antigen is not known.

Germline-derived CDR1 and CDR2 are SGHRS and YFSETQ. The CDR3 loop spans 15 amino acids. Trimming stripped 1 base from V and 3 bases from J, with 13 bases between. UMIs and sample barcodes were carried by the TCR alpha and TCR beta cDNA libraries that 5'RACE produced using constant-segment primers. Each CDR3 protein gets one entry after TCRdb re-called the 5' RACE reads with MiXCR. The sample carries about 160,000 distinct CDR3 sequences, roughly 28% recorded once. Sequencing was done on a sample of PBMCs or a T cell subset sorted from them (not recorded which). This TCR derives from an adult woman who had mild COVID-19 (a few samples of this study predate the infection). Cell type and time point are not known. V and J are TRBV5-1 and TRBJ2-5; either TRBD1 or TRBD2 may supply D (6 bases each). In DNA, the CDR3 is TGCGCCAGCAGCTTGCGGGGGCTTGGAGAAGAGACCCAGTACTTC. Its translation: CASSLRGLGEETQYF. Full variable domain (remainder filled in from reference TRBV5-1 and TRBJ2-5): KAGVTQTPRYLIKTRGQQVTLSCSPISGHRSVSWYQQTPGQGLQFLFEYFSETQRNKGNFPGRFSGRQFSNSRSEMNVSTLELGDSALYLCASSLRGLGEETQYFGPGTRLLVL.